This T cell receptor (beta chain) was observed in a study of response to subunit inactivated influenza vaccine. Study conclusions and caveats: Authors suggested seasonal influenza vaccinations each recruit few new T cells.

In regard to this clonotype: Its antigen remains unknown.

Trimming took off 0 bases at V and 8 bases at J, with 13 bases between the two ends. CDR3 length: 14 residues. The germline V gene encodes CDR1 MGHRA and CDR2 YSYEKL. One entry per CDR3 protein results from TCRdb running MiXCR on the RT-PCR reads. The data contain a few hundred thousand distinct CDR3 sequences, approximately 15% of them singletons. The input for sequencing was PBMCs from blood, taken 11 to 12 days after vaccination. The receptor was derived from a man between 45 and 60 years old who received an inactivated influenza vaccine. The chain employs TRBV4-1 and TRBJ1-2, with D perhaps matching TRBD1 (6 bases). CDR3 DNA sequence: TGCGCCAGCAGCCAAGAAACTAGCGGGGGCGGCTACACCTTC. It translates to CASSQETSGGGYTF.